These T cell receptor beta chains were read from a single sample in a study of lymphopenia after photon versus proton radiotherapy. Clones were sequenced by immunoSEQ multiplex PCR, and TCRdb holds only the in-frame ones, with some missing. The sample lists roughly 30,000 clones, about 87% occurring once. The sequenced sample was peripheral blood, obtained from a patient treated with proton-based radiotherapy. These receptors came from a woman aged 60-75 years with cholangiocarcinoma. Some clones in this sample may be carry-over from other donors' samples. The CDR3 runs from the conserved cysteine through the conserved F or W. Each record gives: CDR3 protein, CDR3 DNA, D gene, J gene, V gene, clone size. A D gene is named only where the DNA matches it firmly. Expanded clones get a size class; other rows say once, few or many, or leave the size out.

CDR3: CAWTSQTGAEAFF; DNA: TGTGCCTGGACCAGCCAAACAGGGGCTGAAGCTTTCTTT; D: TRBD1; J: TRBJ1-1; V: TRBV30; size: NA
CDR3: CASSGEPYGYTF; DNA: TGTGCCAGCAGTGGAGAGCCTTATGGCTACACCTTC; D: NA; J: TRBJ1-2; V: TRBV25-1; size: NA
CDR3: CASTEGGTKNIQYF; DNA: TGTGCCAGCACCGAAGGGGGGACCAAAAACATTCAGTACTTC; D: NA; J: TRBJ2-4; V: TRBV6-1; size: NA
CDR3: CAIRQGAEDTQYF; DNA: TGTGCCATCAGACAGGGGGCAGAAGATACGCAGTATTTT; D: TRBD1; J: TRBJ2-3; V: TRBV10-3; size: NA
CDR3: CASGGLGANVLTF; DNA: TGTGCTTCGGGGGGGTTAGGAGCCAACGTCCTGACTTTC; D: TRBD2; J: TRBJ2-6; V: TRBV27; size: NA
CDR3: CASSQGLAAAYNEQFF; DNA: TGCGCCAGCAGCCAGGGACTAGCCGCTGCCTACAATGAGCAGTTCTTC; D: TRBD2; J: TRBJ2-1; V: TRBV4-3; size: NA
CDR3: CASSLTVWREGSGVNEQFF; DNA: TGTGCCAGCAGTCTTACAGTCTGGAGGGAAGGTAGCGGGGTCAATGAGCAGTTCTTC; D: TRBD2; J: TRBJ2-1; V: TRBV7-6; size: NA
CDR3: CASKLQGWEQYF; DNA: TGTGCCAGCAAACTACAGGGGTGGGAGCAGTACTTC; D: TRBD1; J: TRBJ2-7; V: TRBV2; size: NA
CDR3: CASSESGGNGNTIYF; DNA: TGTGCCAGCAGTGAATCTGGAGGGAACGGAAACACCATATATTTT; D: NA; J: TRBJ1-3; V: TRBV25-1; size: NA
CDR3: CASSQPDRKSYEQYF; DNA: TGCGCCAGCAGTCAACCGGACAGGAAATCCTACGAGCAGTACTTC; D: TRBD1; J: TRBJ2-7; V: TRBV23-1; size: NA
CDR3: CASGAGRAYEQYF; DNA: TGTGCCAGCGGGGCAGGGCGGGCCTACGAGCAGTACTTC; D: NA; J: TRBJ2-7; V: TRBV27; size: once
CDR3: CASRPSGVRNYGYTF; DNA: TGTGCCAGCAGGCCCTCAGGCGTCAGAAACTATGGCTACACCTTC; D: NA; J: TRBJ1-2; V: TRBV6-5; size: NA
CDR3: CASSLWRGVSNEKLFF; DNA: TGTGCCAGCAGCTTGTGGCGGGGGGTTTCGAATGAAAAACTGTTTTTT; D: NA; J: TRBJ1-4; V: TRBV5-8; size: once
CDR3: CASSFDNSPLHF; DNA: TGTGCCAGCAGCTTCGATAATTCACCCCTCCACTTT; D: NA; J: TRBJ1-6; V: TRBV5-5; size: NA
CDR3: CASSPGTAYNSPLHF; DNA: TGTGCCAGCTCCCCGGGGACAGCCTATAATTCACCCCTCCACTTT; D: TRBD1; J: TRBJ1-6; V: TRBV18; size: NA
CDR3: CASSQTWGDEETQYF; DNA: TGCGCCAGCAGCCAAACGTGGGGGGACGAAGAGACCCAGTACTTC; D: NA; J: TRBJ2-5; V: TRBV4-3; size: NA
CDR3: CASSVVGDPYEQYF; DNA: TGTGCCAGCAGCGTAGTTGGCGACCCCTACGAGCAGTACTTC; D: NA; J: TRBJ2-7; V: TRBV9; size: NA
CDR3: CASSERGGGRLAKNIQYF; DNA: TGTGCCAGCAGTGAAAGAGGAGGGGGTAGGCTAGCCAAAAACATTCAGTACTTC; D: NA; J: TRBJ2-4; V: TRBV2; size: once
CDR3: CASSLSHGTEAFF; DNA: TGTGCCAGCAGCTTGAGTCACGGCACTGAAGCTTTCTTT; D: NA; J: TRBJ1-1; V: TRBV7-6; size: medium-sized
CDR3: CASSQTAQAYGYTF; DNA: TGTGCCAGCAGTCAGACGGCCCAAGCCTATGGCTACACCTTC; D: NA; J: TRBJ1-2; V: TRBV6-6; size: NA
CDR3: CASSEAPRTSGGMNTGELFF; DNA: TGTGCCAGCAGTGAAGCGCCCAGGACTAGCGGGGGGATGAACACCGGGGAGCTGTTTTTT; D: TRBD2; J: TRBJ2-2; V: TRBV2; size: NA
CDR3: CASSETAQGYSNQPQHF; DNA: TGTGCCAGCAGTGAAACTGCCCAGGGATATAGCAATCAGCCCCAGCATTTT; D: NA; J: TRBJ1-5; V: TRBV6-1; size: NA
CDR3: CASRWGYEQYF; DNA: TGTGCCAGCAGGTGGGGGTACGAGCAGTACTTC; D: NA; J: TRBJ2-7; V: TRBV27; size: NA
CDR3: CASSFGTVLAKNIQYF; DNA: TGCGCCAGCAGCTTCGGGACGGTTCTAGCCAAAAACATTCAGTACTTC; D: NA; J: TRBJ2-4; V: TRBV5-1; size: NA
CDR3: CASSVTQGAIDEQFF; DNA: TGTGCCAGCAGCGTTACCCAGGGGGCGATCGATGAGCAGTTCTTC; D: TRBD1; J: TRBJ2-1; V: TRBV6-5; size: NA
CDR3: CASSTGLPTEAFF; DNA: TGTGCCAGCAGCACGGGACTTCCCACTGAAGCTTTCTTT; D: NA; J: TRBJ1-1; V: TRBV5-4; size: NA
CDR3: CASSVGGSGANVLTF; DNA: TGTGCCAGCAGCGTAGGTGGGTCTGGGGCCAACGTCCTGACTTTC; D: NA; J: TRBJ2-6; V: TRBV9; size: NA
CDR3: CSAKPQSNTEAFF; DNA: TGCAGCGCGAAACCACAGTCGAACACTGAAGCTTTCTTT; D: NA; J: TRBJ1-1; V: TRBV29-1; size: NA
CDR3: CAWSLAGAGYEQYF; DNA: TGTGCCTGGAGTTTGGCAGGGGCTGGCTACGAGCAGTACTTC; D: NA; J: TRBJ2-7; V: TRBV30; size: NA
CDR3: CASSWGQDQPQHF; DNA: TGCGCCAGCAGCTGGGGACAGGACCAGCCCCAGCATTTT; D: TRBD1; J: TRBJ1-5; V: TRBV5-1; size: NA
CDR3: CASSYSYNQPQHF; DNA: TGTGCCAGCAGCTACAGTTACAATCAGCCCCAGCATTTT; D: NA; J: TRBJ1-5; V: TRBV7-2; size: NA
CDR3: CASSVNGPSNQPQHF; DNA: TGTGCCAGCAGTGTGAACGGGCCTAGCAATCAGCCCCAGCATTTT; D: NA; J: TRBJ1-5; V: TRBV2; size: NA
CDR3: CASSQDIRTGGSEQFF; DNA: TGTGCCAGCAGCCAAGATATTCGCACAGGGGGGAGTGAGCAGTTCTTC; D: TRBD1; J: TRBJ2-1; V: TRBV4-2; size: once
CDR3: CASSDGELSYYGYTF; DNA: TGTGCCAGCAGTGATGGGGAACTCTCCTACTATGGCTACACCTTC; D: NA; J: TRBJ1-2; V: TRBV2; size: NA
CDR3: CASSLGTANEKLFF; DNA: TGTGCCAGCAGCTTAGGGACAGCAAATGAAAAACTGTTTTTT; D: NA; J: TRBJ1-4; V: TRBV7-2; size: NA
CDR3: CASRVLAGTDNEQFF; DNA: TGTGCAAGTCGCGTGCTAGCGGGGACCGACAATGAGCAGTTCTTC; D: NA; J: TRBJ2-1; V: TRBV12-2; size: NA
CDR3: CASSPGVRGNQPQHF; DNA: TGTGCCAGTTCTCCAGGGGTTCGGGGCAATCAGCCCCAGCATTTT; D: NA; J: TRBJ1-5; V: TRBV19; size: NA
CDR3: CASSYSQTGFHTEAFF; DNA: TGTGCCAGCAGTTACTCCCAGACAGGGTTCCACACTGAAGCTTTCTTT; D: TRBD1; J: TRBJ1-1; V: TRBV6-5; size: NA
CDR3: CASSLAFGGTLNEQFF; DNA: TGTGCCAGCAGCTTGGCCTTCGGCGGGACTCTCAATGAGCAGTTCTTC; D: NA; J: TRBJ2-1; V: TRBV5-4; size: NA
CDR3: CASSFIGMNTEAFF; DNA: TGCGCCAGCAGCTTTATAGGGATGAACACTGAAGCTTTCTTT; D: NA; J: TRBJ1-1; V: TRBV5-1; size: once
CDR3: CSVDVGRGSYEQYF; DNA: TGCAGCGTTGATGTCGGCAGGGGTTCCTACGAGCAGTACTTC; D: NA; J: TRBJ2-7; V: TRBV29-1; size: NA
CDR3: CASSLGQAEADTQYF; DNA: TGTGCCAGCAGCCTGGGACAGGCGGAAGCAGATACGCAGTATTTT; D: TRBD1; J: TRBJ2-3; V: TRBV5-4; size: NA
CDR3: CASSGLAGVGTYEQYF; DNA: TGTGCCAGCTCGGGACTAGCGGGAGTGGGGACCTACGAGCAGTACTTC; D: TRBD2; J: TRBJ2-7; V: TRBV7-9; size: NA
CDR3: CASSKDRAYEQYF; DNA: TGCGCCAGCAGCAAAGACAGGGCCTACGAGCAGTACTTC; D: TRBD1; J: TRBJ2-7; V: TRBV5-1; size: NA
CDR3: CASSLGTGEKTQYF; DNA: TGTGCCAGCAGCTTGGGGACAGGAGAAAAGACGCAGTATTTT; D: TRBD1; J: TRBJ2-3; V: TRBV11-3; size: NA
CDR3: CASSDGGMGDEQFF; DNA: TGCGCCAGCAGTGATGGGGGAATGGGGGATGAGCAGTTCTTC; D: NA; J: TRBJ2-1; V: TRBV10-1; size: NA
CDR3: CASSLSHRNEQYF; DNA: TGTGCCAGCAGTTTATCGCACCGTAACGAGCAGTACTTC; D: NA; J: TRBJ2-7; V: TRBV27; size: NA
CDR3: CASREWTTDNYGYTF; DNA: TGTGCCAGCAGAGAATGGACGACAGACAACTATGGCTACACCTTC; D: NA; J: TRBJ1-2; V: TRBV2; size: NA
CDR3: CASSSREEYNEQFF; DNA: TGTGCCAGCAGTTCTAGGGAGGAATACAATGAGCAGTTCTTC; D: NA; J: TRBJ2-1; V: TRBV7-2; size: NA
CDR3: CASSSQTANYGYTF; DNA: TGTGCCAGTAGTAGTCAGACAGCCAACTATGGCTACACCTTC; D: NA; J: TRBJ1-2; V: TRBV19; size: NA
CDR3: CASSLGRTSGGEQFF; DNA: TGTGCCAGCAGCTTAGGCCGGACCTCTGGAGGTGAGCAGTTCTTC; D: NA; J: TRBJ2-1; V: TRBV7-2; size: NA
CDR3: CASSLVGGVTEAFF; DNA: TGCGCCAGCAGCTTGGTGGGGGGCGTCACTGAAGCTTTCTTT; D: NA; J: TRBJ1-1; V: TRBV5-1; size: few
CDR3: CASRGGSGELFF; DNA: TGTGCCAGCCGAGGGGGATCCGGGGAGCTGTTTTTT; D: NA; J: TRBJ2-2; V: TRBV6-4; size: NA